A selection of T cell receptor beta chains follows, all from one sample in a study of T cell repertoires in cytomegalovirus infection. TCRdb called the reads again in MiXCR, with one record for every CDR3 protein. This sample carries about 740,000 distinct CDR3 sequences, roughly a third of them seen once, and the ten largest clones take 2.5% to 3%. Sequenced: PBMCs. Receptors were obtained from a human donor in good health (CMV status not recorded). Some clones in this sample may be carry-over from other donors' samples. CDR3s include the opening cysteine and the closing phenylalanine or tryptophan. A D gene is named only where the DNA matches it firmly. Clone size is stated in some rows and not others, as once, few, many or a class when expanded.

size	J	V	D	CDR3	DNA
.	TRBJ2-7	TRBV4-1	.	CASSPTGQLSYEQYF	TGCGCCAGCAGCCCTACCGGACAGCTTAGCTACGAGCAGTACTTC
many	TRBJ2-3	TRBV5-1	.	CASSLGRGYTDTQYF	TGTGCCAGCAGCTTGGGCAGGGGTTACACAGATACGCAGTATTTT
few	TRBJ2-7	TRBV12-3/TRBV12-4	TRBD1	CASTSQGPLSEQYF	TGTGCCAGCACCTCACAGGGGCCCTTGAGCGAGCAGTACTTC
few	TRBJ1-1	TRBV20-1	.	CSASFGPEAFF	TGCAGTGCTAGTTTCGGACCTGAAGCTTTCTTT
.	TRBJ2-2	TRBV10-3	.	CAIRGWANTGELFF	TGTGCCATCAGGGGATGGGCGAACACCGGGGAGCTGTTTTTT
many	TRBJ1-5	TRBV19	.	CASSISNQPQHF	TGTGCCAGCAGCATCAGCAATCAGCCCCAGCATTTT
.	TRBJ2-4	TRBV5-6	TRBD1	CASSAEGTGVLAKNIQYF	TGTGCCAGCAGCGCGGAAGGGACAGGGGTCTTAGCCAAAAACATTCAGTACTTC
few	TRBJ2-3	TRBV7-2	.	CASSFRPGTQYF	TGTGCCAGCAGCTTTCGTCCGGGTACGCAGTATTTT
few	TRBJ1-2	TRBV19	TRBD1	CASSIDGGTAVGYTF	TGTGCCAGTAGTATAGATGGCGGGACAGCGGTGGGCTACACCTTC
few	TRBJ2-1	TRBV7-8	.	CASSPEVTWEQFF	TGTGCCAGCAGCCCAGAAGTCACATGGGAGCAGTTCTTC
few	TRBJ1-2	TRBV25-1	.	CASSELGGRSYGYTF	TGTGCCAGCAGTGAATTGGGGGGGCGCAGCTATGGCTACACCTTC
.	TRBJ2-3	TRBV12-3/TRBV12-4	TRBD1	CASSRSGTGESDTQYF	TGTGCCAGCAGCCGGTCCGGGACAGGGGAATCGGATACGCAGTATTTT
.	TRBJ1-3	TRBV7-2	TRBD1	CASSLAGTGTSGNTIYF	TGTGCCAGCAGCTTAGCGGGGACAGGGACCTCTGGAAACACCATATATTTT
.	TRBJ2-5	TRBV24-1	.	CATSGRFQETQYF	TGTGCCACCAGTGGGAGGTTCCAAGAGACCCAGTACTTC
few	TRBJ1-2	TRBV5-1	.	CASSATVATGRGGYTF	TGCGCCAGCAGCGCCACGGTGGCTACAGGGAGGGGTGGCTACACCTTC
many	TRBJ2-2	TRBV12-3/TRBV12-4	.	CASSFVQGGELFF	TGTGCCAGCAGTTTTGTTCAGGGCGGGGAGCTGTTTTTT
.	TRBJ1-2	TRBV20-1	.	CSGGGVDYGYTF	TGCAGTGGAGGGGGAGTGGACTATGGCTACACCTTC
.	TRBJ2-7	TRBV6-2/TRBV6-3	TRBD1	CASGQARREQYF	TGTGCCAGCGGACAGGCCCGCCGGGAGCAGTACTTC
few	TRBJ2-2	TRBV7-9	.	CASSPSLGYGELFF	TGTGCCAGCAGCCCTAGTTTGGGTTACGGGGAGCTGTTTTTT
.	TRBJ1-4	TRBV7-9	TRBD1	CASSTGTGSEKLFF	TGTGCCAGCTCAACCGGGACAGGGAGTGAAAAACTGTTTTTT
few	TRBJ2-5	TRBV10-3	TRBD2	CATRTSQETQYF	TGTGCCACAAGGACTAGTCAAGAGACCCAGTACTTC
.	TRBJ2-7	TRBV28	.	CASRGALSYEQYF	TGTGCCAGCAGGGGGGCGCTATCCTACGAGCAGTACTTC
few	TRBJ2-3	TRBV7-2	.	CASSLGWVTDTQYF	TGTGCCAGCAGCTTGGGCTGGGTCACAGATACGCAGTATTTT
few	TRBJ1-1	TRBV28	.	CASSRKIKNTEAFF	TGTGCCAGCAGCCGAAAAATCAAGAACACTGAAGCTTTCTTT
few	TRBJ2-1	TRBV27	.	CASSLTGTSPREQFF	TGTGCCAGCAGTTTAACGGGGACTTCCCCCCGGGAGCAGTTCTTC
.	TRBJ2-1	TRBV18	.	CASSPDRQHSYNEQFF	TGTGCCAGCTCACCCGATCGACAGCACTCCTACAATGAGCAGTTCTTC
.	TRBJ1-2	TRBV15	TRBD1	CDTSRPGGEGYGYTF	TGTGACACCAGCAGGCCAGGGGGCGAGGGTTATGGCTACACCTTC
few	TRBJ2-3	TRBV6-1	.	CASSEGHSSTDTQYF	TGTGCCAGCAGTGAAGGGCATTCTAGCACAGATACGCAGTATTTT
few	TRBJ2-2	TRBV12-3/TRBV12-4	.	CASSFRTAGELFF	TGTGCCAGCAGTTTCCGTACCGCCGGGGAGCTGTTTTTT
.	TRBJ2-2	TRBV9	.	CASSVVGGIGELFF	TGTGCCAGCAGCGTAGTAGGGGGTATCGGGGAGCTGTTTTTT
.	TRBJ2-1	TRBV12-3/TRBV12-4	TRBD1	CASSFPGQGVNEQFF	TGTGCCAGCAGTTTCCCGGGACAGGGGGTCAATGAGCAGTTCTTC
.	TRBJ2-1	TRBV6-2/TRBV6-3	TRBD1	CASRNPGTGDNEQFF	TGTGCCAGCAGAAACCCCGGGACAGGGGACAATGAGCAGTTCTTC
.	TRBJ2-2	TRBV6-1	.	CAVREDTGELFF	TGTGCCGTTAGAGAGGACACCGGGGAGCTGTTTTTT
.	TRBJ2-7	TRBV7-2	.	CASSLEMRYEQYF	TGTGCCAGCAGCTTAGAAATGCGGTACGAGCAGTACTTC
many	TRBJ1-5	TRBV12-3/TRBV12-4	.	CASRGTAQPQHF	TGTGCCAGCAGGGGAACTGCCCAGCCCCAGCATTTT
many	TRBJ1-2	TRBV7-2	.	CASTDMGPGYGYTF	TGTGCCAGCACCGATATGGGTCCCGGCTATGGCTACACCTTC
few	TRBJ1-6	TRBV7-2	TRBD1	CASSLVGTVFQGNSPLHF	TGTGCCAGCAGCTTAGTAGGGACAGTCTTCCAAGGGAATTCACCCCTCCACTTT
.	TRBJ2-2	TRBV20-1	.	CSASLQGDTGELFF	TGCAGTGCTAGTTTGCAGGGCGACACCGGGGAGCTGTTTTTT
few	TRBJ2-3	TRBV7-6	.	CASSLVSDPIYTDTQYF	TGTGCCAGCAGCTTAGTCAGTGACCCCATTTATACAGATACGCAGTATTTT
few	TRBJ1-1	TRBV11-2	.	CASSLFRTEAFF	TGTGCCAGCAGCTTATTCAGGACTGAAGCTTTCTTT
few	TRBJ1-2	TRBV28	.	CASSSSTNYGYTF	TGTGCCAGCAGTTCATCCACTAACTATGGCTACACCTTC
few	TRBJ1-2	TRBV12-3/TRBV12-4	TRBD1	CASSLGQAVGGYTF	TGTGCCAGCAGTTTGGGACAGGCCGTAGGTGGCTACACCTTC